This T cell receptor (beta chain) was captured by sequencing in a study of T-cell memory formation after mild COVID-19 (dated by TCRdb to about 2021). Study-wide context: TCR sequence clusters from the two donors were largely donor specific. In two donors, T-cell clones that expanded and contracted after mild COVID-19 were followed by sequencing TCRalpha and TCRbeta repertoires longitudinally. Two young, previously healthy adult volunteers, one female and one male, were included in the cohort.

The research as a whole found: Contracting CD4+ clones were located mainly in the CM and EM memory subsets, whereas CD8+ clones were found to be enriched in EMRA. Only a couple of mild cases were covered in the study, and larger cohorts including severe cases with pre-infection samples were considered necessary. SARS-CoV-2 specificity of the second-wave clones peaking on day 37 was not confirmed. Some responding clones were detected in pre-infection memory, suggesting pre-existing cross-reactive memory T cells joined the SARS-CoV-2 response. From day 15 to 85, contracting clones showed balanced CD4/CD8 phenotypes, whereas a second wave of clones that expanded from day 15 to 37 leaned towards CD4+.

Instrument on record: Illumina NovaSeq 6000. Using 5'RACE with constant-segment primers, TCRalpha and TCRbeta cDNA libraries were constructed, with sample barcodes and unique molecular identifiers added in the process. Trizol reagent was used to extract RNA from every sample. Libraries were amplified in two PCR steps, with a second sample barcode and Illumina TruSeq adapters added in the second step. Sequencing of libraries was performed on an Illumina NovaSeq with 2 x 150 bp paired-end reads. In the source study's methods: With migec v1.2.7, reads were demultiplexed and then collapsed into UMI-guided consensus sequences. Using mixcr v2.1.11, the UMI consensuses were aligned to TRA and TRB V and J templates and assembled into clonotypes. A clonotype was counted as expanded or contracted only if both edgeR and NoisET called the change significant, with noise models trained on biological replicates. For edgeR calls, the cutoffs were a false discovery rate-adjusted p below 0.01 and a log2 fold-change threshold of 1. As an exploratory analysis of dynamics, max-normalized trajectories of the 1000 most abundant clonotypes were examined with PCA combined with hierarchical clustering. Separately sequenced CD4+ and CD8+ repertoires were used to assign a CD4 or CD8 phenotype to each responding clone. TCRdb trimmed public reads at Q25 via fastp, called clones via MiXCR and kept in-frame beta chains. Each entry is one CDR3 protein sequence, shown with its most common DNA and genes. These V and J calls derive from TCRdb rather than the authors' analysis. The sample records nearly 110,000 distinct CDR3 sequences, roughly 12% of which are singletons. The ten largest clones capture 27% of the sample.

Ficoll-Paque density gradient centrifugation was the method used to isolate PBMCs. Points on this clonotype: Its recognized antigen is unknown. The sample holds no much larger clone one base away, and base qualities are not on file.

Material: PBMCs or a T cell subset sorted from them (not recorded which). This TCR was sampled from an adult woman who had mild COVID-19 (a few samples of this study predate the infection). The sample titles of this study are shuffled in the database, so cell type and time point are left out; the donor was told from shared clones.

The base sequence is TGTGCCAGCAGTTCTTCCTTAGACACTGAAGCTTTCTTT. The translation is CASSSSLDTEAFF. The chain joins TRBV12-3 or TRBV12-4 to TRBJ1-1, with the D gene not confidently named. V gives up 4 bases and J gives up 3 bases, and the segment between their germline ends measures 9 bases. The CDR3 contains 13 residues, cysteine and phenylalanine counted. The CDR3 DNA has 39 bases and is translated from base 1.